Below, 5 T cell receptor beta chains from the same sample are listed, as sequenced in a study of beta chain features in type 1 diabetes. Study-level points and caveats: Among patients with Type 1 diabetes, TCRB CDR3s were moderately but significantly shorter in every one of the four CD4+ subsets.

Expressed TCRB transcripts got sequenced, as all isolated RNA was reverse transcribed. Here immunoSEQ multiplex PCR was the method, and the copy in TCRdb shows in-frame clones only, minus some. The sample contains 150,000 to 200,000 clones, 63% of which appear only once. These receptors have no known antigen. The sequencing input was naive CD4+ T cells from blood. The receptor set was obtained from a man aged 30 to 39 with type 1 diabetes.

The V gene is TRBV10-3, the J gene TRBJ2-7, with a weak D call TRBD1 (6 bases). Germline values: CDR1 ENHRY, CDR2 SYGVKD. The CDR3 is made up of 17 amino acids. V dropped 0 bases and J dropped 6 bases, with 21 bases sitting between them. The CDR3 sequence is CAISESTYRAGAPEQYF. The CDR3 DNA reads TGTGCCATCAGTGAGTCCACGTACAGGGCCGGGGCGCCCGAGCAGTACTTC.

This chain links TRBV18 with TRBJ2-5, with D possibly TRBD1 on 6 matching bases. The CDR3 runs 13 residues. Germline values: CDR1 KGHSH, CDR2 LQKENI. The V end lost 4 bases, the J end lost 4 bases, and 10 bases lay between the germline ends. The CDR3 DNA reads TGTGCCAGCTCACTCATACAGGGAGAGACCCAGTACTTC. Encoded protein: CASSLIQGETQYF.

The rearrangement links TRBV5-1 to TRBJ2-7; TRBD1 matches at 8 bases. V lost 4 bases to trimming and J lost 3 bases; unmatched junction nucleotides: 3. Germline CDR1 reads SGHRS; CDR2 reads YFSETQ. The CDR3 consists of 13 residues. The CDR3 nucleotides read TGCGCCAGCAGCAACGGACAGGGCTACGAGCAGTACTTC. Protein: CASSNGQGYEQYF. The variable domain in full, completed from reference TRBV5-1 and TRBJ2-7, reads KAGVTQTPRYLIKTRGQQVTLSCSPISGHRSVSWYQQTPGQGLQFLFEYFSETQRNKGNFPGRFSGRQFSNSRSEMNVSTLELGDSALYLCASSNGQGYEQYFGPGTRLTVT.

The V and J genes are TRBV7-2 and TRBJ2-7; D might be TRBD2 (5 bases). Germline-derived CDR1 and CDR2 are SGHTA and FQGNSA. The CDR3 covers 15 residues. V lost 5 bases, J lost 0 bases, and 14 bases lay in between. CDR3: CASSRDRSSSYEQYF. CDR3 bases: TGTGCCAGCAGCCGGGATCGGTCGAGCTCCTACGAGCAGTACTTC.

Worth noting for this clone: Other DNA sequences in the sample encode the same CDR3. The chain employs TRBV29-1 and TRBJ1-1; D ambiguous. There are 13 residues in the CDR3. Germline V gives CDR1 SQVTM, CDR2 ANQGSEA. The V end was cut by 6 bases, the J end by 0 bases, with 11 bases between. The CDR3 nucleotides are TGCAGCGTAGCGGGGAGGATGAACACTGAAGCTTTCTTT. This sequence encodes CSVAGRMNTEAFF.